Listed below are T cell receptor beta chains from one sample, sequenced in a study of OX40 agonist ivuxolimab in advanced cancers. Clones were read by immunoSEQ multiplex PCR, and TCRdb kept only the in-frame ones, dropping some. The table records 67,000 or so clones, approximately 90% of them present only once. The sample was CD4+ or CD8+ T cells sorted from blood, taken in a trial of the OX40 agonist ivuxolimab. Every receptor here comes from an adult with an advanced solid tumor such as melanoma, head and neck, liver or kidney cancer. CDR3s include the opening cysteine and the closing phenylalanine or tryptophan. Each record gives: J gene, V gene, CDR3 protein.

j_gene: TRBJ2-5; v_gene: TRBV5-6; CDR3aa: CASSVDPGETQYF
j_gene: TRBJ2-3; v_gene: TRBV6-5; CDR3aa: CASSYSGEREDTQYF
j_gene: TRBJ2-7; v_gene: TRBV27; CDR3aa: CASSQQGTFYEQYF
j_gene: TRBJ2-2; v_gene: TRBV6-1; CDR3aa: CASSEWSGARELFF
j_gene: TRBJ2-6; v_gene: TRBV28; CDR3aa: CASSLSGRTGANVLTF
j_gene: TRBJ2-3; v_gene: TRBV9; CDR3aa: CASSGSGWDTQYF
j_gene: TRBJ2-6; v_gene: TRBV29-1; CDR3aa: CSAGPSSGANVLTF
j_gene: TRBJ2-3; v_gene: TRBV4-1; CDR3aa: CASSQGTSGGANTQYF
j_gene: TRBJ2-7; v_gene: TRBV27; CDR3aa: CASRREAEQYF
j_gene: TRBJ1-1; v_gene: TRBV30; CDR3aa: CAWIASPAGESFF
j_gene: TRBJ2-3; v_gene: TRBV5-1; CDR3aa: CASSISALGLAGTDTQYF
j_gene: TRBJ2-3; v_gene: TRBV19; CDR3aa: CASIGLQQSTQYF
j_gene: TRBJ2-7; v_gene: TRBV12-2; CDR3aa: CASRLVMVPVGGSEQYF
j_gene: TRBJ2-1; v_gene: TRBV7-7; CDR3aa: CASSPSGRSGEQFF
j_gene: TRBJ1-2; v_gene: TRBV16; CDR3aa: CASSSDTYGYTF
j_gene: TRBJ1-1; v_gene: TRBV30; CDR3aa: CAWSGGPNTEAFF
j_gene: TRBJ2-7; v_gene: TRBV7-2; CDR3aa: CASSPVAGGYEQYF
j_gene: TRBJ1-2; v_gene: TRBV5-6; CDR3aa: CASSLGTGANYGYTF
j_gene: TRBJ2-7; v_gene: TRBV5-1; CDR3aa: CASSEQGAEDFYEQYF
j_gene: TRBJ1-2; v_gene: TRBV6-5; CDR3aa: CASSYGLEYGYTF
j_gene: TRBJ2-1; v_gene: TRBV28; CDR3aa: CASSLTIGEQFF
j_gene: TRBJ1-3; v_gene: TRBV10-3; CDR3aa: CAITSGPDSGNTIYF
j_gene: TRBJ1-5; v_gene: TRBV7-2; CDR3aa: CASSFQHLASPQHF
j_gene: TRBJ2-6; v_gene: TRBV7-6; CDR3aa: CASSFAGIQSSGANVLTF
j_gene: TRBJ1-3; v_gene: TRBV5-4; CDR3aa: CASSLGGYGGNTIYF
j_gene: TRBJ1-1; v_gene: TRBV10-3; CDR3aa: CAISAPERRTEAFF
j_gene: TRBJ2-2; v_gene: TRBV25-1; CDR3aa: CASSDGLAGFGKLFF
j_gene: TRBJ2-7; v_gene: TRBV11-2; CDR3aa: CASSLVAGGYYEQYF
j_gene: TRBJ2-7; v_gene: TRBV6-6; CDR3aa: CASSFNYEQYF
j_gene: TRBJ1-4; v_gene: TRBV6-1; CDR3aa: CASSGGWGEKLFF
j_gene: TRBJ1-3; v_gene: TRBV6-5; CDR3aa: CASSPDSSGNTIYF
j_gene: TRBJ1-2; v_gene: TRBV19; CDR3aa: CASVDRGWGYTF
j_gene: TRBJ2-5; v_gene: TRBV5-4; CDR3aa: CASSFIQGQETQYF
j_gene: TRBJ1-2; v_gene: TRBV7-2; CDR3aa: CASSLQGFRGYTF
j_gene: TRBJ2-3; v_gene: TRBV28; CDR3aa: CAADSTARDTQYF
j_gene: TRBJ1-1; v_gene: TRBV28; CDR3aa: CATYPLNTEAFF
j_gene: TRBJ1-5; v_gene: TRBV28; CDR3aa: CASQHGGDGQPQHF
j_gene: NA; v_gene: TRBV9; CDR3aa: CASSIHDRSFSYEQYF
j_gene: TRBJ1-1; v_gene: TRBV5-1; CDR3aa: CASSQTEGGNTEAFF
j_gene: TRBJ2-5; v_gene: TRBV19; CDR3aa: CASSTPEAGTREETQYF
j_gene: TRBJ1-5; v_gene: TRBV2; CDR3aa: CASMVSPNQPQHF
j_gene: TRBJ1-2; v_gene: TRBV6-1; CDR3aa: CASSEGRTYGYTF